This entry concerns a single T cell receptor beta chain. The antigen is undetermined. Germline V gene sequence: CDR1 SGHAT, CDR2 FQNNGV. The CDR3 is made up of 15 amino acids. V was trimmed by 6 bases and J by 5 bases, leaving 16 bases between them. The data belong to a study of vaccination effects on CD4 cells after COVID-19. TCRdb's table, derived via immunoSEQ multiplex PCR, lists solely in-frame clones and lacks some. This sample has approximately 70,000 clones; about 86% occur once, and the top ten carry 0.95% to 1.5%. ViraFEST expansion of antigen-specific CD4+ T cells with viral peptide pools preceded sequencing. A roughly 11-day culture period preceded the isolation of CD4+ T cells. The participants, recipients of two vaccine doses, got either BNT162b2 or mRNA-1273. Nucleocapsid antibodies stayed negative before and after vaccination, showing no earlier SARS-CoV-2 infection.

This TCR was recovered from a human donor who received a COVID-19 vaccine. The V call is TRBV11-2, the J call TRBJ1-4, with D uncertain. Here the sequenced sample was CD4+ T cells from PBMCs cultured with HCoV-229E spike peptides, taken after COVID-19 vaccination. As DNA, the CDR3 is TGTGCCAGCAGTCCCCGGCTGGTGACAAATGAAAAACTGTTTTTT. It codes for CASSPRLVTNEKLFF.